The present T cell receptor (beta chain) was sequenced within a study of T cell repertoires in cytomegalovirus infection. V was trimmed by 8 bases and J by 4 bases, leaving 5 bases between them. There are 10 residues in the CDR3. CDR1 and CDR2 (germline): MNHNS, SASEGT. TCRdb re-derived calls from the reads in MiXCR, one entry per CDR3 protein. The profile shows approximately 1,000,000 distinct CDR3 sequences, approximately 33% of them singletons. Many counts were recorded for this clonotype. Antigen unknown. The origin of this receptor is a human donor in good health (CMV status not recorded). Some clones in this sample may be carry-over from other donors' samples. V is TRBV6-1 and J is TRBJ1-2, with D unclear. Sequencing used cultured CD8+ T cells from PBMCs, obtained from culture after CMV antigen stimulation. The CDR3 protein is CASRSYGYTF. CDR3 DNA: TGTGCCAGCCGAAGCTATGGCTACACCTTC.